These 16 T cell receptor beta chains originate from one sample sequenced in a study of blood T cell repertoires in COVID-19. TCRdb's table, derived via immunoSEQ multiplex PCR, lists solely in-frame clones and lacks some. The sample holds 55,000 to 75,000 clones; about 80% are singletons and the top ten take roughly 28%. Sequenced sample: peripheral blood. All receptors derive from a man aged 70-80 years with acute or convalescent COVID-19.

The chain joins TRBV19 to TRBJ2-1; 7 positions agree with TRBD2. The J segment lost 9 bases and the V segment lost 3 bases, leaving 5 bases of the junction unmatched. Germline V gives CDR1 LNHDA, CDR2 SQIVND (reference sequence). The CDR3 sequence is 13 residues long. The CDR3 loop reads CASSIPGGSEQFF. The CDR3 DNA reads as TGTGCCAGTAGTATTCCGGGGGGTAGTGAGCAGTTCTTC.

The chain recombines TRBV5-1 with TRBJ2-4, with a weak D call TRBD2 (6 bases). The CDR3 length is 19 residues. With 4 bases removed from V and 1 base from J, the gap between germline ends came to 24 bases. Germline V lookup: CDR1 SGHRS, CDR2 YFSETQ. CDR3 in amino acids: CASSPLTRNSPVAKNIQYF. CDR3 nucleotides: TGCGCCAGCAGCCCTCTGACTAGAAACAGCCCCGTCGCCAAAAACATTCAGTACTTC.

V gene TRBV27 combines with J gene TRBJ2-5, with D maybe TRBD2 (5 bases). CDR3 length: 14 residues. The germline gives CDR1 MNHEY, CDR2 SMNVEV (reference sequence). Trimming stripped 6 bases from V and 2 bases from J, with 13 bases between. In DNA form, the CDR3 reads TGTGCCAGCAGCCCAACTAGGAGTCAAGAGACCCAGTACTTC. Translated: CASSPTRSQETQYF.

This clone appeared a few times. The gene calls are TRBV30 and TRBJ1-2, with 8 bases aligning to TRBD1. CDR3 length: 14 amino acids. The trim removed 3 bases at V and 3 bases at J, leaving 6 bases unmatched. CDR1 and CDR2 (germline): GTSNPN, SVGIG (reference sequence). The CDR3 DNA follows: TGTGCCTGGAGCGAACAGGGGGTGGACTATGGCTACACCTTC. As protein: CAWSEQGVDYGYTF.

The chain uses TRBV6-5 and TRBJ2-1, with 7 bases fitting TRBD2. The CDR3 consists of 14 residues. CDR1 and CDR2 from the germline V gene are MNHEY and SVGAGI. V lost 4 bases, J lost 5 bases, and 5 bases stayed unmatched. The DNA of the CDR3 is TGTGCCAGCAGTTCCAGCGGGACGAACAATGAGCAGTTCTTC. Protein: CASSSSGTNNEQFF.

The chain combines TRBV19 with TRBJ1-2; D perhaps matches TRBD1 (5 bases). Per germline, CDR1 LNHDA and CDR2 SQIVND (reference sequence). V lost 3 bases, J lost 1 base, and 12 bases lay in between. This CDR3 spans 15 amino acids. The CDR3 nucleotides are TGTGCCAGTAGTATCCTGACAGCTTATAACTATGGCTACACCTTC. Its translation: CASSILTAYNYGYTF.

The genes are TRBV3-1 (or the pseudogene TRBV3-2) and TRBJ2-1, with 9 bases aligning to TRBD2. Losses at the gene ends were 1 base for V and 6 bases for J; bases not matched to a gene: 7. The V gene's germline CDR1 is LGHDT and CDR2 YNNKEL (reference sequence). This CDR3 comprises 16 residues. This chain's CDR3 is CASSQGDGTSRNEQFF. As DNA, the CDR3 is TGTGCCAGCAGCCAAGGCGATGGGACTAGCCGCAATGAGCAGTTCTTC.

The V and J genes are TRBV7-3 and TRBJ1-1; 12 bases align to TRBD1. The CDR3 totals 14 residues. Germline trimming cut 3 bases from V and 7 bases from J; bases unmatched to any gene: 3. From germline, CDR1 is SGHTA and CDR2 FQGTGA. In DNA, the CDR3 is TGTGCCAGCAGCTTGGGACAGGGGGCTGGTGAAGCTTTCTTT. This sequence encodes CASSLGQGAGEAFF.

This rearrangement joins TRBV7-2 to TRBJ2-3; no firm D call. Trimming took 2 bases from V and 1 from J, leaving 7 bases between them. Germline values: CDR1 SGHTA, CDR2 FQGNSA. This CDR3 region has 14 residues. CDR3 nucleotides: TGTGCCAGCAGCTTAATGGGCCGCACAGATACGCAGTATTTT. Encoded protein: CASSLMGRTDTQYF.

The chain combines TRBV19 with TRBJ2-7; 9 positions agree with TRBD1. This CDR3 has 13 amino acids. The germline CDR1 and CDR2 sequences are LNHDA and SQIVND (reference sequence). V shed 6 bases and J 5 bases; nucleotides not matched to a gene: 5. This chain's CDR3 is CASRPGQGNEQYF. CDR3 DNA sequence: TGTGCCAGTAGGCCGGGACAGGGCAACGAGCAGTACTTC.

J is TRBJ2-7 and V is TRBV19, with D tentatively TRBD1 (6 bases). The V and J ends lost 5 bases and 7 bases respectively, with 15 bases between them. Germline CDR1 is LNHDA and CDR2 is SQIVND (reference sequence). The CDR3 spans 13 residues. The CDR3 DNA follows: TGTGCCAGTAGTGTAGCCCAGAGGGGGGAGCAGTACTTC. Translated, it gives CASSVAQRGEQYF.

This clone was seen a handful of times. CDR3: CASSLTGTGDQPQHF. CDR3 nucleotide sequence: TGTGCCAGCAGCCTAACCGGGACAGGTGATCAGCCCCAGCATTTT. The V and J genes are TRBV9 and TRBJ1-5; 8 bases map to TRBD1. Germline CDR1 and CDR2: SGDLS and YYNGEE. This CDR3 has 15 amino acids. The trim removed 4 bases at V and 5 bases at J, leaving 8 bases unmatched.

The rearrangement links TRBV18 to TRBJ2-7; D perhaps matches TRBD1 (6 bases). Trimming took off 3 bases at V and 3 bases at J, with 12 bases between the two ends. In germline, CDR1 is KGHSH, CDR2 LQKENI. The CDR3 extends over 14 amino acids. The CDR3 DNA reads as TGTGCCAGCTCACCTTACAGGGTGGGCTACGAGCAGTACTTC. It yields the protein CASSPYRVGYEQYF.

This CDR3 is CASSLGQGQTQYF. The CDR3 nucleotides are TGTGCCAGCAGTTTGGGGCAGGGGCAGACCCAGTACTTC. J is TRBJ2-5 and V is TRBV6-5; a possible D gene is TRBD1 (6 bases). The CDR3 has 13 amino acids. Trimming pared 4 bases from V and 6 bases from J, leaving 12 bases between. Germline V gives CDR1 MNHEY, CDR2 SVGAGI.

This chain links TRBV7-2 with TRBJ1-2; no definite D call. Germline assignment: CDR1 SGHTA and CDR2 FQGNSA. The V end lost 4 bases, the J end lost 5 bases, and 17 bases lay between the germline ends. The CDR3 is 15 amino acids. Written as DNA, the CDR3 is TGTGCCAGCAGCTATAGGTCGGGGAGGGAATATGGCTACACCTTC. This sequence encodes CASSYRSGREYGYTF.

J is TRBJ2-1 and V is TRBV5-1; no clear D. In germline, CDR1 is SGHRS, CDR2 YFSETQ. This CDR3 spans 16 amino acids. The V end was cut by 0 bases, the J end by 6 bases, with 16 bases between. This CDR3 reads CASSLDPRLRSNEQFF. CDR3 bases: TGCGCCAGCAGCTTGGATCCGCGTTTGAGGAGCAATGAGCAGTTCTTC. Supplemented by reference TRBV5-1 and TRBJ2-1, the full variable domain reads KAGVTQTPRYLIKTRGQQVTLSCSPISGHRSVSWYQQTPGQGLQFLFEYFSETQRNKGNFPGRFSGRQFSNSRSEMNVSTLELGDSALYLCASSLDPRLRSNEQFFGPGTRLTVL.